These 11 T cell receptor beta chains were all obtained from the same sample, sequenced in a study of radiotherapy plus CTLA-4 blockade in lung cancer. Data came from immunoSEQ multiplex PCR; TCRdb stores just in-frame clones and leaves some out. The data hold nearly 95,000 clones, with approximately 82% observed a single time. The source material was peripheral blood, sampled from a patient treated with radiotherapy plus ipilimumab. These receptors were taken from a human donor with non-small cell lung cancer that progressed on radiotherapy plus ipilimumab.

V is TRBV2 and J is TRBJ2-4; D possibly corresponds to TRBD1 (6 bases). CDR1 is SNHLY and CDR2 is FYNNEI in the germline V gene. The CDR3 consists of 14 residues. Trimming pared 6 bases from V and 3 bases from J, leaving 12 bases between. DNA of the CDR3: TGTGCCAGCAGAACCCGGACAGTCAAAAACATTCAGTACTTC. Translating gives CASRTRTVKNIQYF. Full variable domain (outside the CDR3, taken from reference TRBV2 and TRBJ2-4): EPEVTQTPSHQVTQMGQEVILRCVPISNHLYFYWYRQILGQKVEFLVSFYNNEISEKSEIFDDQFSVERPDGSNFTLKIRSTKLEDSAMYFCASRTRTVKNIQYFGAGTRLSVL.

The chain carries TRBV2 and TRBJ2-4, with D perhaps matching TRBD1 (5 bases). CDR1 and CDR2 (germline): SNHLY, FYNNEI. Trimming left V 6 bases short and J 3 bases short, with 12 bases between. The CDR3 covers 14 residues. This CDR3 is CASSAGQHKNIQYF. The DNA for the CDR3 is TGTGCCAGCAGCGCAGGACAACACAAAAACATTCAGTACTTC.

The chain recombines TRBV28 with TRBJ2-2; D gene ambiguous. V lost 3 bases to trimming and J lost 0 bases, with 8 bases between them. CDR3 length: 15 residues. Germline values: CDR1 MDHEN, CDR2 SYDVKM. CDR3 region: CASSLTETNTGELFF. The CDR3, as DNA: TGTGCCAGCAGTTTGACCGAGACGAACACCGGGGAGCTGTTTTTT.

On this clone itself: With only one base between it and a far larger clone, this is likely a read error. The CDR3 nucleotides are TGTGCCAACAGCAGAGAAGGTGGAGAGACCCAGTACTTC. This codes for CANSREGGETQYF. The chain joins TRBV15 to TRBJ2-5; no clear D. CDR3 size: 13 residues. Per germline, CDR1 LNHNV and CDR2 YYDKDF (reference sequence).

The chain employs TRBV6-5 and TRBJ2-3; possibly TRBD1 for D (6 bases). V dropped 7 bases and J dropped 0 bases, with 11 bases sitting between them. There are 14 residues in the CDR3. Germline V gene data show CDR1 as MNHEY and CDR2 as SVGAGI. CDR3 region: CASKLGGSTDTQYF. CDR3 bases: TGTGCCAGCAAGCTAGGGGGTAGCACAGATACGCAGTATTTT.

This rearrangement joins TRBV30 to TRBJ2-1, with D perhaps given as TRBD1 or TRBD2 (5 bases each). The V end lost 2 bases, the J end lost 8 bases, and 16 bases lay between the germline ends. Germline CDR1 GTSNPN, CDR2 SVGIG (reference sequence). The CDR3 contains 14 residues. CDR3: CAWSYGEGIYEQFF. The CDR3 DNA follows: TGTGCCTGGAGTTACGGAGAGGGGATATATGAGCAGTTCTTC.

The CDR3, as DNA: TGTGCCAGCAGCGTAGATCAGGGGAACACGCAGTATTTT. This encodes CASSVDQGNTQYF. This chain links TRBV9 with TRBJ2-3, with D possibly TRBD1 on 6 matching bases. V gave up 0 bases and J gave up 9 bases, with 11 bases separating them. Looked up from germline, CDR1 is SGDLS and CDR2 is YYNGEE. The CDR3 sequence is 13 residues long. The whole variable domain, filled in from reference TRBV9 and TRBJ2-3, reads DSGVTQTPKHLITATGQRVTLRCSPRSGDLSVYWYQQSLDQGLQFLIQYYNGEERAKGNILERFSAQQFPDLHSELNLSSLELGDSALYFCASSVDQGNTQYFGPGTRLTVL.

This clone was found a few times. The rearrangement uses TRBV28 and TRBJ1-1, with 8 bases matching TRBD1. This CDR3 contains 15 residues. The ends lost 5 bases at V and 4 bases at J; junction bases unmatched: 9. Germline V lookup: CDR1 MDHEN, CDR2 SYDVKM. This chain's CDR3 is CASSPPQQGGTEAFF. The DNA of the CDR3 is TGTGCCAGCAGTCCCCCACAACAGGGGGGCACTGAAGCTTTCTTT.

The rearrangement joins TRBV6-6 to TRBJ1-2; TRBD1 aligns across 12 bases. Germline CDR1 is MNHNY and CDR2 is SVGAGI (reference sequence). This CDR3 comprises 15 residues. V shed 4 bases and J 6 bases; nucleotides not matched to a gene: 6. DNA of the CDR3: TGTGCCAGCAGTTCCCGGGACAGGGGGCTGCATGGCTACACCTTC. Protein sequence: CASSSRDRGLHGYTF.

The J gene is TRBJ2-3, the V gene TRBV28; unclear D gene. The CDR3 sequence is 14 residues long. The ends were cut back, 3 bases at V and 6 bases at J, with 13 bases in the middle. CDR1 MDHEN and CDR2 SYDVKM come from the germline V gene. The CDR3: CASSFGRLMDTQYF. In nucleotides, the CDR3 is TGTGCCAGCAGTTTCGGCAGGTTGATGGATACGCAGTATTTT.

This clone was counted a few times. In DNA form, the CDR3 reads TGTGCCAGCAGAAAGGACAGGTATCGGTCCTACGAGCAGTACTTC. It is translated as CASRKDRYRSYEQYF. The chain carries TRBV2 and TRBJ2-7; 7 positions match TRBD1. V shed 6 bases and J 1 base; nucleotides not matched to a gene: 9. CDR3 size: 15 residues. CDR1 SNHLY and CDR2 FYNNEI come from the germline V gene.